This TCR beta chain was captured in a study of T-cell memory formation after mild COVID-19. The CDR3 has 14 amino acids. The germline CDR1 and CDR2 sequences are SGHVS and FQNEAQ. V lost 1 base to trimming and J lost 5 bases; unmatched junction nucleotides: 4. TCRdb independently ran MiXCR on the 5' RACE reads; one entry per CDR3 protein. The data show about 390,000 distinct CDR3 sequences, about 16% seen once. Study outcomes and limitations: Proof of SARS-CoV-2 specificity was absent for the second-wave clones that crested on day 37.

In this sample, this clonotype turned up a few times. No antigen is known for it. What was sequenced was PBMCs or a T cell subset sorted from them (not recorded which). This sequence originates from a young man who had mild COVID-19 (a few samples of this study predate the infection). Cell type and time point are not known. The chain is built from TRBV7-8 and TRBJ2-7; 8 positions match TRBD1. The CDR3 bases are TGTGCCAGCAGCTTAGTTGCAGGGGGCGACGAGCAGTACTTC. The encoded protein is CASSLVAGGDEQYF. The full variable domain, completed using reference TRBV7-8 and TRBJ2-7, is GAGVSQSPRYKVAKRGQDVALRCDPISGHVSLFWYQQALGQGPEFLTYFQNEAQLDKSGLPSDRFFAERPEGSVSTLKIQRTQQEDSAVYLCASSLVAGGDEQYFGPGTRLTVT.